This T cell receptor (beta chain) stems from a study of blood T cell repertoires in COVID-19. On the study more broadly: The cDNA or gDNA used as material had been derived from T cells, B-cell-depleted T cells, or PBMCs.

Clones were read by immunoSEQ multiplex PCR, and TCRdb kept only the in-frame ones, dropping some. The repertoire holds about 38,000 clones, with roughly 74% as singletons. The clonotype originates from a man aged 70 or older with COVID-19, enrolled during active disease. Sequenced material: peripheral blood.

The CDR3 loop reads CASSAGLLYEQYF. The CDR3, as DNA: TGTGCCAGCTCAGCGGGACTTTTGTACGAGCAGTACTTC. The chain combines TRBV18 with TRBJ2-7, with D possibly TRBD2 on 6 matching bases. The V end was cut by 5 bases, the J end by 4 bases, with 12 bases between. The CDR3 totals 13 residues. Germline CDR1 is KGHSH and CDR2 is LQKENI.